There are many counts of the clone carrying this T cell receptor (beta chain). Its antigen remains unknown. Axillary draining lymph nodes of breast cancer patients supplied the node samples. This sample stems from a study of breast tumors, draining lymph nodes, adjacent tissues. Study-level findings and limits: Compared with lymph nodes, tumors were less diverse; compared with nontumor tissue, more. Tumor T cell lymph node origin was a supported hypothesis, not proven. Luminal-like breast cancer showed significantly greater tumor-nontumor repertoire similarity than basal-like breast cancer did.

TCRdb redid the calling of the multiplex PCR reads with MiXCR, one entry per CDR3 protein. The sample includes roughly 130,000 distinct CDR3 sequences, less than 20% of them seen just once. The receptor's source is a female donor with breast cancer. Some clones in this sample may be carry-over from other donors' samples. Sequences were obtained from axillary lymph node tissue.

The CDR3 DNA reads as TGCAGTGCTAGACTCGTTGAAGGTGAGACCCAGTACTTC. It yields the protein CSARLVEGETQYF. The chain couples TRBV20-1 to TRBJ2-5; D not resolved. CDR1 and CDR2 from the germline V gene are DFQATT and SNEGSKA (reference sequence). The CDR3 consists of 13 residues. Trimming removed 2 bases from V and 5 bases from J, with 12 bases in between.